This T cell receptor beta chain was identified during a study of blood T cells in healthy people across ages. V gave up 5 bases and J gave up 1 base; unmatched junction bases: 4. The CDR3 length is 14 residues. Germline loops: CDR1 SGHKS, CDR2 YYEKEE (reference sequence). The authors drew roughly 9.8 milliliters of peripheral blood from each donor. A J-beta primer mix and a sample-barcoded 5' primer were used in a second PCR of about 7 to 12 cycles. The template-switch adaptor was a 5' adaptor with 12 random nucleotides. It tagged each cDNA molecule. Every sample returned 2.5 million or more CDR3-containing paired-end reads. TCRdb independently ran MiXCR on the 5' RACE reads; one entry per CDR3 protein. This sample yields about 1.4 million distinct CDR3 sequences, of which roughly 64% are seen a single time; 6.5% to 8.5% belongs to the top ten.

The clonotype was recovered from a young man in good health. Sequenced sample: blood. This chain connects TRBV5-5 to TRBJ2-3; 7 bases align to TRBD2. The chain's CDR3 is CASSSAGGTDTQYF. CDR3 nucleotide sequence: TGTGCCAGCAGTTCCGCGGGAGGCACAGATACGCAGTATTTT.